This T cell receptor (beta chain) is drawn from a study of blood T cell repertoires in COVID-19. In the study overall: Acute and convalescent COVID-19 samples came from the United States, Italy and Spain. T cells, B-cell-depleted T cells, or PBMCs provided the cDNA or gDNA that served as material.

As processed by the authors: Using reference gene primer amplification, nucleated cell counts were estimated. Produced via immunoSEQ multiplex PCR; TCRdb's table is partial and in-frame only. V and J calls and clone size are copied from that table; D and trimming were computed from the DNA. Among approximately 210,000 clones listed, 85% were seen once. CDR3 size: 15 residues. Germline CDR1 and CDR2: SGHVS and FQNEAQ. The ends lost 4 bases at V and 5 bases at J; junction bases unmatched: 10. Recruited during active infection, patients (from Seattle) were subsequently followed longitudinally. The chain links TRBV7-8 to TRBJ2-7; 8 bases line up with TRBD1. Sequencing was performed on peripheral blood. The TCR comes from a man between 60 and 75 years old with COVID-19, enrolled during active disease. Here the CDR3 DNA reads TGTGCCAGCAGCTCGGGTCGACAGGGGCGGAACGAGCAGTACTTC. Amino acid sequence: CASSSGRQGRNEQYF.